A selection of T cell receptor beta chains follows, all from one sample in a study of blood T cell repertoires in COVID-19. The repertoire was sequenced with immunoSEQ multiplex PCR; TCRdb's copy has only in-frame clones and lacks some. The sample has around 60,000 clones, around 77% seen once; the top ten hold more than 4.5%. Sequencing was performed on peripheral blood. All receptors derive from a woman between 70 and 85 years old with COVID-19, enrolled during active disease. CDR3s include the opening cysteine and the closing phenylalanine or tryptophan. D genes are given only for firm matches. Clone size is given for some rows only: seen once, a few or many times, or a class if the clone is expanded.

V gene: TRBV6-5
D gene: TRBD1
J gene: TRBJ1-1
clone size: -
CDR3 protein: CASRTNRGSDTEAFF
CDR3 DNA: TGTGCCAGCCGGACCAACAGGGGGAGTGACACTGAAGCTTTCTTT

V gene: TRBV5-1
D gene: -
J gene: TRBJ1-1
clone size: -
CDR3 protein: CASSWTTGGTEAFF
CDR3 DNA: TGCGCCAGCAGCTGGACGACCGGGGGGACTGAAGCTTTCTTT

V gene: TRBV7-2
D gene: -
J gene: TRBJ2-7
clone size: once
CDR3 protein: CASSLVGGAPYEQYF
CDR3 DNA: TGTGCCAGCAGCTTAGTAGGGGGAGCGCCCTACGAGCAGTACTTC

V gene: TRBV5-1
D gene: -
J gene: TRBJ2-1
clone size: -
CDR3 protein: CASSFAGLARSNYNEQFF
CDR3 DNA: TGCGCCAGCAGCTTCGCGGGCCTAGCGAGGTCAAACTACAATGAGCAGTTCTTC

V gene: TRBV5-4
D gene: TRBD1
J gene: TRBJ1-2
clone size: -
CDR3 protein: CASSLGRGLAFGYTF
CDR3 DNA: TGTGCCAGCAGCTTAGGCAGGGGGTTAGCTTTTGGCTACACCTTC

V gene: TRBV5-6
D gene: TRBD1
J gene: TRBJ1-2
clone size: -
CDR3 protein: CASSLTGQGENYGYTF
CDR3 DNA: TGTGCCAGCAGCTTGACGGGACAGGGGGAGAACTATGGCTACACCTTC

V gene: TRBV7-2
D gene: -
J gene: TRBJ1-3
clone size: -
CDR3 protein: CASSLAGGAGNTIYF
CDR3 DNA: TGTGCCAGCAGCTTAGCAGGAGGGGCTGGAAACACCATATATTTT

V gene: TRBV7-6
D gene: TRBD2
J gene: TRBJ2-1
clone size: -
CDR3 protein: CASSLYRAGGPDNEQFF
CDR3 DNA: TGTGCCAGCAGCTTATACAGGGCGGGAGGACCGGACAATGAGCAGTTCTTC

V gene: TRBV18
D gene: -
J gene: TRBJ1-4
clone size: once
CDR3 protein: CASSVLQNEKLFF
CDR3 DNA: TGTGCCAGCTCAGTCCTGCAGAATGAAAAACTGTTTTTT

V gene: TRBV6-1
D gene: TRBD1
J gene: TRBJ1-1
clone size: -
CDR3 protein: CASSEPTGAEAFF
CDR3 DNA: TGTGCCAGCAGTGAACCAACAGGGGCTGAAGCTTTCTTT

V gene: TRBV27
D gene: TRBD2
J gene: TRBJ2-2
clone size: -
CDR3 protein: CASRKWWREGGTGELFF
CDR3 DNA: TGTGCCAGCAGGAAATGGTGGCGGGAGGGCGGAACCGGGGAGCTGTTTTTT

V gene: TRBV9
D gene: -
J gene: TRBJ2-3
clone size: -
CDR3 protein: CASSVGQIGADTQYF
CDR3 DNA: TGTGCCAGCAGCGTAGGTCAGATAGGAGCAGATACGCAGTATTTT

V gene: TRBV9
D gene: -
J gene: TRBJ2-3
clone size: few
CDR3 protein: CASSAGDNRGTDTQYF
CDR3 DNA: TGTGCCAGCAGCGCCGGGGACAATAGGGGCACAGATACGCAGTATTTT

V gene: TRBV5-1
D gene: -
J gene: TRBJ1-2
clone size: -
CDR3 protein: CASSAGGADYGYTF
CDR3 DNA: TGCGCCAGCAGCGCAGGAGGAGCCGACTATGGCTACACCTTC

V gene: TRBV6-2/TRBV6-3
D gene: TRBD1
J gene: TRBJ2-3
clone size: -
CDR3 protein: CASSPWSTGGTDTQYF
CDR3 DNA: TGTGCCAGCAGCCCCTGGTCGACAGGGGGCACAGATACGCAGTATTTT

V gene: TRBV4-2
D gene: TRBD2
J gene: TRBJ2-1
clone size: -
CDR3 protein: CASSYGSGTSANEQFF
CDR3 DNA: TGTGCCAGCAGCTACGGATCCGGGACTAGCGCCAATGAGCAGTTCTTC

V gene: TRBV6-1
D gene: TRBD1
J gene: TRBJ1-6
clone size: -
CDR3 protein: CASRDRTGNNSPLHF
CDR3 DNA: TGTGCCAGCAGAGATCGGACAGGGAATAATTCACCCCTCCACTTT

V gene: TRBV3-1/TRBV3-2
D gene: -
J gene: TRBJ2-7
clone size: -
CDR3 protein: CASSQGLQGPQQYF
CDR3 DNA: TGTGCCAGCAGCCAAGGGTTACAGGGCCCGCAGCAGTACTTC

V gene: TRBV2
D gene: -
J gene: TRBJ2-1
clone size: -
CDR3 protein: CASSEVGTGYNEQFF
CDR3 DNA: TGTGCCAGCAGTGAAGTTGGAACAGGCTACAATGAGCAGTTCTTC

V gene: TRBV5-1
D gene: TRBD2
J gene: TRBJ2-1
clone size: -
CDR3 protein: CASSLLAGATSGNEQFF
CDR3 DNA: TGCGCCAGCAGCCTACTAGCGGGAGCGACCTCTGGCAATGAGCAGTTCTTC

V gene: TRBV2
D gene: -
J gene: TRBJ2-5
clone size: -
CDR3 protein: CASSGTVDQETQYF
CDR3 DNA: TGTGCCAGCAGTGGGACAGTGGATCAAGAGACCCAGTACTTC

V gene: TRBV7-8
D gene: -
J gene: TRBJ1-2
clone size: -
CDR3 protein: CASSLTVNYGYTF
CDR3 DNA: TGTGCCAGCAGCTTGACTGTTAACTATGGCTACACCTTC

V gene: TRBV2
D gene: TRBD2
J gene: TRBJ2-6
clone size: -
CDR3 protein: CASSEAGLADLSGANVLTF
CDR3 DNA: TGTGCCAGCAGTGAAGCAGGACTAGCGGACCTCTCTGGGGCCAACGTCCTGACTTTC

V gene: TRBV13
D gene: -
J gene: TRBJ1-1
clone size: few
CDR3 protein: CASSLGGGKGGNTEAFF
CDR3 DNA: TGTGCCAGCAGCTTAGGCGGGGGGAAAGGGGGAAACACTGAAGCTTTCTTT

V gene: TRBV19
D gene: TRBD1
J gene: TRBJ2-2
clone size: -
CDR3 protein: CASAPSGQLGTGELFF
CDR3 DNA: TGTGCCAGTGCCCCTTCGGGACAGCTGGGGACCGGGGAGCTGTTTTTT

V gene: TRBV5-6
D gene: -
J gene: TRBJ1-4
clone size: -
CDR3 protein: CASSYRRSWTNEKLFF
CDR3 DNA: TGTGCCAGCAGCTATCGCAGGTCTTGGACTAATGAAAAACTGTTTTTT

V gene: TRBV3-1/TRBV3-2
D gene: -
J gene: TRBJ1-2
clone size: -
CDR3 protein: CASSQDGQAANYGYTF
CDR3 DNA: TGTGCCAGCAGCCAAGATGGGCAGGCCGCTAACTATGGCTACACCTTC

V gene: TRBV28
D gene: -
J gene: TRBJ1-2
clone size: -
CDR3 protein: CASSFGAGDNYGYTF
CDR3 DNA: TGTGCCAGCAGTTTTGGGGCAGGAGATAACTATGGCTACACCTTC

V gene: TRBV7-9
D gene: TRBD1
J gene: TRBJ2-7
clone size: few
CDR3 protein: CASSATGVSYEQYF
CDR3 DNA: TGTGCCAGCAGCGCTACAGGGGTCTCCTACGAGCAGTACTTC

V gene: TRBV4-2
D gene: -
J gene: TRBJ2-7
clone size: -
CDR3 protein: CASSQPGQSSYEQYF
CDR3 DNA: TGTGCCAGCAGCCAACCCGGACAGAGCTCCTACGAGCAGTACTTC

V gene: TRBV25-1
D gene: TRBD1
J gene: TRBJ1-2
clone size: -
CDR3 protein: CASSGGTGIFGYTF
CDR3 DNA: TGTGCCAGCAGTGGGGGGACAGGGATATTCGGCTACACCTTC